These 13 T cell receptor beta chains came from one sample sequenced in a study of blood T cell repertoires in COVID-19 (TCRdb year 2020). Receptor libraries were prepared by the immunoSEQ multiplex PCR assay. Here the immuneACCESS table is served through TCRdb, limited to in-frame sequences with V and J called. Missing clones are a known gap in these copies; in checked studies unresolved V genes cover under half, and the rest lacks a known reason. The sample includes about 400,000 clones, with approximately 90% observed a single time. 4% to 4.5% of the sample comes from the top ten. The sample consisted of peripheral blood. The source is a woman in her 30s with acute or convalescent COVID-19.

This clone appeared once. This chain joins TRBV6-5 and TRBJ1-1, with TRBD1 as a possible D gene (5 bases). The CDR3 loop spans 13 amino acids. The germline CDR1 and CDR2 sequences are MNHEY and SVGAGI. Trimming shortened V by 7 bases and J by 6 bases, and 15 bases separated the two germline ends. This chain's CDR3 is CASKRQGGPEAFF. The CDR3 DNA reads TGTGCCAGCAAACGTCAGGGAGGCCCTGAAGCTTTCTTT.

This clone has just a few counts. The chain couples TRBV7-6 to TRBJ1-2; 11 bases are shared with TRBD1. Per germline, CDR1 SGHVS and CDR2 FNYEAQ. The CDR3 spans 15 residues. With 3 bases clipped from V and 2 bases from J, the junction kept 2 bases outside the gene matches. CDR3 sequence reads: CASSLGDRGNYGYTF. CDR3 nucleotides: TGTGCCAGCAGCTTGGGGGACAGGGGGAACTATGGCTACACCTTC.

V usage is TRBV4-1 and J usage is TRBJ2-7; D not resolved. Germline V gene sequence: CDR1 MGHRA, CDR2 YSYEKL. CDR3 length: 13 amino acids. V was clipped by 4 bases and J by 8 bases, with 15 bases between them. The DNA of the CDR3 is TGCGCCAGCAGCCGATATGAGTCTGTACAGCAGTACTTC. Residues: CASSRYESVQQYF.

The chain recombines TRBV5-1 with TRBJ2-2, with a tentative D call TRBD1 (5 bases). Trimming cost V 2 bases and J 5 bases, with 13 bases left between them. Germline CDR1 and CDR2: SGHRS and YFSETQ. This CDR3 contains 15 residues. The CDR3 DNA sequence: TGCGCCAGCAGCTTCGAAGGGGCAGGGACCGGGGAGCTGTTTTTT. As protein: CASSFEGAGTGELFF.

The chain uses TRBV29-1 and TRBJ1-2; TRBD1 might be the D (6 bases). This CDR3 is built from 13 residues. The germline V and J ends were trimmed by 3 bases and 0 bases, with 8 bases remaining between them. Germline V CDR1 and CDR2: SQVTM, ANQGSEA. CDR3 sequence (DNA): TGCAGCGTTGAGGGGACAACTAACTATGGCTACACCTTC. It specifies CSVEGTTNYGYTF. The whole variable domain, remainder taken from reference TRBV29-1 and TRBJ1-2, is SAVISQKPSRDICQRGTSLTIQCQVDSQVTMMFWYRQQPGQSLTLIATANQGSEATYESGFVIDKFPISRPNLTFSTLTVSNMSPEDSSIYLCSVEGTTNYGYTFGSGTRLTVV.

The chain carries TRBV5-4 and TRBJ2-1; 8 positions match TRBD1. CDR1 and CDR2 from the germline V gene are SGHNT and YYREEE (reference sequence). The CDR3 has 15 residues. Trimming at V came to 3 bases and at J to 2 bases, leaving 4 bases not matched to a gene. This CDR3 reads CASSWGTGTYNEQFF. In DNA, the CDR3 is TGTGCCAGCAGCTGGGGGACAGGAACCTACAATGAGCAGTTCTTC. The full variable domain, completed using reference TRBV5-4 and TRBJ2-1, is ETGVTQSPTHLIKTRGQQVTLRCSSQSGHNTVSWYQQALGQGPQFIFQYYREEENGRGNFPPRFSGLQFPNYSSELNVNALELDDSALYLCASSWGTGTYNEQFFGPGTRLTVL.

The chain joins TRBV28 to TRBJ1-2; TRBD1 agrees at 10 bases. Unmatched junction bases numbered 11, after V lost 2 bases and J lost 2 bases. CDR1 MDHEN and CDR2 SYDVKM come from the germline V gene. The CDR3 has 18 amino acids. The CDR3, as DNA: TGTGCCAGCAGTTTACTCCAGGGACAGGGGCGGAAAAACTATGGCTACACCTTC. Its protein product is CASSLLQGQGRKNYGYTF.

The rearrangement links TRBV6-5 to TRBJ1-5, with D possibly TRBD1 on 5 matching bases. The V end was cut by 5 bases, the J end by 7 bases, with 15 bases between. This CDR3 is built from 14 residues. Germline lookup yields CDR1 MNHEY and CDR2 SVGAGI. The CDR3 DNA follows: TGTGCCAGCAGTCAGGGCGGGGGTCGACAGCCCCAGCATTTT. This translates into CASSQGGGRQPQHF.

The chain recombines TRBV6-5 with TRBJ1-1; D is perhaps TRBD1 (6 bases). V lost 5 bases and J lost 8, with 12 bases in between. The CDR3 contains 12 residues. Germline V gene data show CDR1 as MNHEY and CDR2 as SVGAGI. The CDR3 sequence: CASSPQGMEAFF. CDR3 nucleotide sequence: TGTGCCAGCAGTCCTCAGGGGATGGAAGCTTTCTTT.

The DNA of the CDR3 is TGTGCCAGCAGCCAAGATACAGGGGGAGGAAACACCATATATTTT. The encoded protein is CASSQDTGGGNTIYF. This sequence joins TRBV3-1 (or the pseudogene TRBV3-2) and TRBJ1-3; TRBD1 matches 8 bases. The CDR3 consists of 15 residues. V shed 0 bases, J shed 4 bases, and the junction held 2 bases outside the gene matches. Germline CDR1 and CDR2: LGHDT and YNNKEL (reference sequence).

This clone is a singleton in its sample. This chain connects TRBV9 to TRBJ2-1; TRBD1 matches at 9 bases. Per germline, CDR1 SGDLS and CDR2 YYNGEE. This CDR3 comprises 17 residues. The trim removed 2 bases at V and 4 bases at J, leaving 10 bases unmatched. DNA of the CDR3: TGTGCCAGCAGCGTGGGTAACAGGGGGCTTCTGTACAATGAGCAGTTCTTC. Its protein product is CASSVGNRGLLYNEQFF.

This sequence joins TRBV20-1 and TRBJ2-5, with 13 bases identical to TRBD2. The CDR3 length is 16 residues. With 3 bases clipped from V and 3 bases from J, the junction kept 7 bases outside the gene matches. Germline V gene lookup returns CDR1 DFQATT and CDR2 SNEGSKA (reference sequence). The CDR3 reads CSASSTSGGAEETQYF. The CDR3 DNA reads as TGCAGTGCTAGTAGTACTAGCGGGGGGGCCGAAGAGACCCAGTACTTC.

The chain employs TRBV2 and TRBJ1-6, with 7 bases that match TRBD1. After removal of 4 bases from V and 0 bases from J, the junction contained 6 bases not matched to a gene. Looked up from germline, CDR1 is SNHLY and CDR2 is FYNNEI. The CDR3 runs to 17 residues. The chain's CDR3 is CASSGDSQSSYNSPLHF. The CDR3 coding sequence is TGTGCCAGCAGTGGGGACAGTCAGAGCTCCTATAATTCACCCCTCCACTTT.